These 8 T cell receptor beta chains share one sample of origin, sequenced in a study of identical twins (dated by TCRdb to the mid-2010s). Library prep was done by 5' RACE. Sequencing used an Illumina HiSeq 2000. TCRdb itself trimmed the public reads at Q25 with fastp, ran MiXCR and retained productive beta chains. Rows are combined by CDR3 protein, so each entry shows the most common genes and DNA. A total of some 560,000 distinct CDR3 sequences appear in this sample, just under 10% of them only once. Jointly, the top ten make up more than 2.5% of the sample. The same specimen was also included in a second study, on yellow fever vaccine responses in identical twins.

Sample: PBMCs. These receptors all stem from a woman younger than 30 in good health.

This clonotype occurred many times. The rearrangement joins TRBV6-2 or TRBV6-3 to TRBJ2-3; D is unresolved. Germline CDR1 and CDR2: MNHEY and SVGEGT. Trimming left V 4 bases short and J 2 bases short, with 10 bases between. CDR3 length: 14 residues. CDR3 sequence: CASSSRPNTDTQYF. For the CDR3, the DNA is TGTGCCAGCAGTTCCAGGCCCAACACAGATACGCAGTATTTT.

The genes are TRBV5-1 and TRBJ2-3; 7 positions agree with TRBD2. There are 15 residues in the CDR3. Germline V gene data show CDR1 as SGHRS and CDR2 as YFSETQ. Losses at the gene ends were 2 bases for V and 4 bases for J; bases not matched to a gene: 7. The CDR3 here is CASSFGGSFADTQYF. In nucleotides, the CDR3 is TGCGCCAGCAGCTTCGGCGGGAGCTTCGCAGATACGCAGTATTTT.

The chain joins TRBV4-3 to TRBJ2-1; unclear D gene. This CDR3 has 16 amino acids. Trimming removed 1 base from V and 10 bases from J, with 20 bases in between. The V gene's germline CDR1 is LGHNA and CDR2 YSLEER. The CDR3 is CASSQAFDRGMWEQFF. CDR3 nucleotide sequence: TGCGCCAGCAGCCAAGCTTTCGACCGAGGTATGTGGGAGCAGTTCTTC.

This clonotype was picked up many times. The V and J genes are TRBV4-2 and TRBJ2-1; D assignment may be TRBD1 or TRBD2 (6 bases each). This CDR3 has 17 residues. V shed 0 bases and J shed 1 base, with 13 bases lying between them. Germline-derived CDR1 and CDR2 are LGHNA and YNFKEQ. Here the CDR3 reads CASSQEIRGHSYNEQFF. CDR3 DNA sequence: TGTGCCAGCAGCCAAGAAATTCGGGGGCATTCCTACAATGAGCAGTTCTTC.

This clonotype was counted ten times or more. The chain recombines TRBV12-3 or TRBV12-4 with TRBJ2-3, with a tentative D call TRBD1 (6 bases). Trimming shortened V by 8 bases and J by 2 bases, and 11 bases separated the two germline ends. The CDR3 is 13 amino acids. This chain's CDR3 is CASAGQNTDTQYF. CDR3 in DNA: TGTGCCAGCGCTGGACAGAACACAGATACGCAGTATTTT.

J is TRBJ2-7 and V is TRBV5-6; unclear D gene. The germline CDR1 and CDR2 sequences are SGHDT and YYEEEE. V was clipped by 2 bases and J by 3 bases, with 9 bases between them. The CDR3 loop spans 13 amino acids. The chain's CDR3 is CASSFESIYEQYF. The CDR3 DNA reads as TGTGCCAGCAGCTTCGAAAGTATCTACGAGCAGTACTTC. Full variable domain (missing parts from reference TRBV5-6 and TRBJ2-7): DAGVTQSPTHLIKTRGQQVTLRCSPKSGHDTVSWYQQALGQGPQFIFQYYEEEERQRGNFPDRFSGHQFPNYSSELNVNALLLGDSALYLCASSFESIYEQYFGPGTRLTVT.

The gene calls are TRBV28 and TRBJ2-7; the D gene is possibly TRBD1 (6 bases). This CDR3 comprises 15 residues. From germline, CDR1 is MDHEN and CDR2 SYDVKM. V was clipped by 8 bases and J by 5 bases, with 22 bases between them. CDR3 in DNA: TGTGCCAGCTTTGCTCCGGCAGGGGATCGACACGAGCAGTACTTC. Translated: CASFAPAGDRHEQYF. Filled out from reference TRBV28 and TRBJ2-7, the complete variable domain reads DVKVTQSSRYLVKRTGEKVFLECVQDMDHENMFWYRQDPGLGLRLIYFSYDVKMKEKGDIPEGYSVSREKKERFSLILESASTNQTSMYLCASFAPAGDRHEQYFGPGTRLTVT.

The V call is TRBV29-1, the J call TRBJ2-1; the match to TRBD1 covers 8 bases. Germline values: CDR1 SQVTM, CDR2 ANQGSEA. The CDR3 runs 15 residues. The trim removed 6 bases at V and 5 bases at J, leaving 12 bases unmatched. The CDR3 nucleotides read TGCAGCGTCGCCAAAGGGACAGGACCAAACAATGAGCAGTTCTTC. It encodes CSVAKGTGPNNEQFF.